A selection of T cell receptor beta chains follows, all from one sample in a study of regulatory T cells in long-lasting Graves disease. MiXCR, applied by TCRdb to the multiplex PCR reads, yields one record per CDR3 protein. The sample carries about 470,000 distinct CDR3 sequences, less than 25% recorded once. Here the sequenced sample was peripheral blood mononuclear cells (PBMCs), taken when the disease was refractory, from a patient treated with antithyroid drugs. These receptors all stem from a female donor with Graves disease. Both conserved end residues are part of each CDR3. D genes are given only for firm matches. Size values are once, few and many counts, or a class for expanded clones, and some rows have none.

TRBJ1-1 many TRBV7-2 . CASSLGANTEAFF TGTGCCAGCAGCTTAGGCGCGAACACTGAAGCTTTCTTT
TRBJ2-7 many TRBV28 . CASQLDGNYEQYF TGTGCCAGCCAATTGGACGGAAACTACGAGCAGTACTTC
TRBJ2-5 many TRBV7-9 . CASRDFEETQYF TGTGCCAGCAGAGACTTCGAAGAGACCCAGTACTTC
TRBJ2-5 many TRBV28 . CASSPWDPEMGTQYF TGTGCCAGCAGTCCTTGGGACCCCGAAATGGGGACCCAGTACTTC
TRBJ1-3 . TRBV5-4 . CASSLPGAGNTIYF TGTGCCAGCAGCTTGCCAGGGGCTGGAAACACCATATATTTT
TRBJ1-3 few TRBV27 . CASSLSWPGGTIYF TGTGCCAGCAGTTTATCTTGGCCAGGCGGCACCATATATTTT
TRBJ1-1 . TRBV30 . CAWSTGLDTEAFF TGTGCCTGGAGTACGGGTTTGGACACTGAAGCTTTCTTT
TRBJ2-2 . TRBV7-6 TRBD2 CASSLNSGSYTGELFF TGTGCCAGCAGCTTAAATAGCGGGAGTTACACCGGGGAGCTGTTTTTT
TRBJ2-5 many TRBV7-8 TRBD1 CASSPGTGSETQYF TGTGCCAGCAGCCCGGGGACAGGGTCCGAGACCCAGTACTTC
TRBJ2-7 . TRBV15 TRBD1 CATHNGQGPSGQYF TGTGCCACACACAACGGACAGGGCCCCTCCGGGCAGTACTTC
TRBJ1-6 many TRBV7-8 TRBD1 CASSAKSKGTANNSPLHF TGTGCCAGCAGCGCCAAGAGTAAAGGGACAGCGAATAATTCACCCCTCCACTTT